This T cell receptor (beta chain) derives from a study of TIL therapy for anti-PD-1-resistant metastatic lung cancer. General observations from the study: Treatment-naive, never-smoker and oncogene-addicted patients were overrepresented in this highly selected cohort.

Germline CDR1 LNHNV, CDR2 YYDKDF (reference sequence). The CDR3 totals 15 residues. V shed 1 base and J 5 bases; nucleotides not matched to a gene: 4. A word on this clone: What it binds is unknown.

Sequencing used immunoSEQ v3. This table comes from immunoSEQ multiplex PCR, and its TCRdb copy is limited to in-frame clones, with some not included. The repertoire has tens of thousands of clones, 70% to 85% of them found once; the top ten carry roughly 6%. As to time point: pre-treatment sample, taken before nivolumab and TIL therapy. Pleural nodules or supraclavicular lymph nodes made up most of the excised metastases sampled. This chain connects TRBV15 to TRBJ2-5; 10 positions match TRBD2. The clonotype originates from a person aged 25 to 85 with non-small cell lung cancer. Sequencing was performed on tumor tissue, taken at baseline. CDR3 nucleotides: TGTGCCACCAGCAGAGGCGGTAGCGGGGGGGAGACCCAGTACTTC. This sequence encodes CATSRGGSGGETQYF.